This TCR beta chain was identified in a study of blood T cell repertoires in COVID-19. The table came from immunoSEQ multiplex PCR; TCRdb's copy has only in-frame clones and leaves some out. The sample includes nearly 300,000 clones, about 91% seen only once; the top ten take 5.5% to 7%. The CDR3 contains 14 residues. After removal of 0 bases from V and 9 bases from J, the junction contained 8 bases not matched to a gene. Germline V gene lookup returns CDR1 SQVTM and CDR2 ANQGSEA. This sequence joins TRBV29-1 and TRBJ2-1; 7 nucleotides agree with TRBD2. The sequencing input was peripheral blood. The source is a woman aged 30 to 39 who had recovered from COVID-19. The CDR3 region has the DNA TGCAGCGTTGAAGAACGAATAGCGGGTGGTGAGCAGTTCTTC. It codes for CSVEERIAGGEQFF.